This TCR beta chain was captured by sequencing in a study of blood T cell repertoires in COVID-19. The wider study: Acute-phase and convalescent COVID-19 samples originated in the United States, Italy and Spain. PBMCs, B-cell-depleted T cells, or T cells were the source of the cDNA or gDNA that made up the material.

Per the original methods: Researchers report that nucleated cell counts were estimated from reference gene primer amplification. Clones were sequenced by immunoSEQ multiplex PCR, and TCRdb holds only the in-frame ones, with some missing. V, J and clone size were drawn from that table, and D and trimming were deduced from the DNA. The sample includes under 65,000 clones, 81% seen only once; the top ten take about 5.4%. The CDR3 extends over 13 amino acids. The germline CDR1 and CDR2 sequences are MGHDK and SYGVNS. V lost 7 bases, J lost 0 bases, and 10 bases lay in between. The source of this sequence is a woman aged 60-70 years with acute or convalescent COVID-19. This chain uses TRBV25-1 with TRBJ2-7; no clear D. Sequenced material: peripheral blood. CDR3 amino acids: CASTRDNSYEQYF. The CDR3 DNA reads TGTGCCAGCACACGCGACAACTCCTACGAGCAGTACTTC.